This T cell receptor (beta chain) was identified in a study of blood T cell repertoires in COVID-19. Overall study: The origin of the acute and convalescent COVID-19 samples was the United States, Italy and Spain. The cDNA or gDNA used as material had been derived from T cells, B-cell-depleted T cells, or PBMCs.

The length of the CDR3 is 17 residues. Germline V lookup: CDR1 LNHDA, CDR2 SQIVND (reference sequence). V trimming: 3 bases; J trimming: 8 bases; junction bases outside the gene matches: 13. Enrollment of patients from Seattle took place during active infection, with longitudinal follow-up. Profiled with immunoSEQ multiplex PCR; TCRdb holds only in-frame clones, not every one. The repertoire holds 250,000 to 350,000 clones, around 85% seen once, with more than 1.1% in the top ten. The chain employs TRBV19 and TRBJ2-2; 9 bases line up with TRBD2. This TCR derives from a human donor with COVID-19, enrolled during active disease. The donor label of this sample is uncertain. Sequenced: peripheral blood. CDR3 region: CASSIRPGLALAGELFF. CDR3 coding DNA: TGTGCCAGTAGTATCCGGCCAGGACTAGCGCTCGCTGGGGAGCTGTTTTTT.